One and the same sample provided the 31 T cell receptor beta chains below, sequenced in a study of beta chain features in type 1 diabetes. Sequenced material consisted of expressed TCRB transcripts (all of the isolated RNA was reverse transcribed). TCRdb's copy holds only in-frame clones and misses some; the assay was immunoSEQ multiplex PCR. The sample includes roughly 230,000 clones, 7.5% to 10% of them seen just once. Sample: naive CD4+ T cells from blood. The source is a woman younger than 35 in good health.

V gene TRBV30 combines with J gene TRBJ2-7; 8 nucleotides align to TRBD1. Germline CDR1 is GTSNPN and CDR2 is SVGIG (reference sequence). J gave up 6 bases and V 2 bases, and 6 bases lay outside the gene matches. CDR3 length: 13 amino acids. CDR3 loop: CAWSFGQGGEQYF. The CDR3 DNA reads TGTGCCTGGAGTTTCGGACAGGGAGGCGAGCAGTACTTC.

The CDR3 nucleotides read TGTGCCAGCAGTCCGGGACAGGGAGGAAACACCATATATTTT. It specifies CASSPGQGGNTIYF. The rearrangement links TRBV2 to TRBJ1-3, with 9 positions matching TRBD1. Germline V CDR1 and CDR2: SNHLY, FYNNEI. The CDR3 spans 14 residues. V trimming: 5 bases; J trimming: 4 bases; junction bases outside the gene matches: 3.

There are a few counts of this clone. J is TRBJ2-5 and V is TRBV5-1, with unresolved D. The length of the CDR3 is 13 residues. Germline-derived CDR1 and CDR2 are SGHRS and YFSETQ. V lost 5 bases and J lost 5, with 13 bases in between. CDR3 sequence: CASRSPGSETQYF. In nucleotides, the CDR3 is TGCGCCAGCAGATCCCCGGGTAGCGAGACCCAGTACTTC.

CDR3 in DNA: TGCGCCAGCAGCTTGGATACAGCGGGAGGGTTGAAAGATACGCAGTATTTT. It is translated as CASSLDTAGGLKDTQYF. V usage is TRBV5-1 and J usage is TRBJ2-3, with 10 bases matching TRBD2. J lost 5 bases, V lost 0 bases, and 9 bases had no gene match. The length of the CDR3 is 17 residues. Germline V gene sequence: CDR1 SGHRS, CDR2 YFSETQ.

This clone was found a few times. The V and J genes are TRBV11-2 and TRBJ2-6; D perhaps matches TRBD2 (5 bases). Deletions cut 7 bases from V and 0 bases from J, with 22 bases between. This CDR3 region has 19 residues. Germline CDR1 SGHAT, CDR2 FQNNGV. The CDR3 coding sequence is TGTGCCAGCACCAACCCCATGTACGGGAAGCTCTCTGGGGCCAACGTCCTGACTTTC. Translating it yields CASTNPMYGKLSGANVLTF.

CDR3 sequence: CAWTTGVEKLFF. CDR3 sequence (DNA): TGTGCCTGGACGACAGGGGTGGAAAAACTGTTTTTT. The chain combines TRBV30 with TRBJ1-4, with TRBD1 identical over 8 bases. The CDR3 runs 12 residues. The germline V gene has CDR1 GTSNPN and CDR2 SVGIG (reference sequence). V gave up 4 bases and J gave up 8 bases; unmatched junction bases: 3.

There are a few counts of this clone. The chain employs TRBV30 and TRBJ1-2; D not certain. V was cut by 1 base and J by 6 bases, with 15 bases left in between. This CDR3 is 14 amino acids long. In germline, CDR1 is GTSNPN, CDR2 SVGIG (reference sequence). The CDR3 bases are TGTGCCTGGAGTGAATTGGTAGGGAGGAATGGCTACACCTTC. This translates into CAWSELVGRNGYTF.

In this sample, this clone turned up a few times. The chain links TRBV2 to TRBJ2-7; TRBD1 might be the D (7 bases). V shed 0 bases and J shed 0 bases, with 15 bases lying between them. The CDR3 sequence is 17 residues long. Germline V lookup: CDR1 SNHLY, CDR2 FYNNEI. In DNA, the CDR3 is TGTGCCAGCAGTGAAGCGCTTCGGGGGACAGCCTCCTACGAGCAGTACTTC. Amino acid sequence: CASSEALRGTASYEQYF.

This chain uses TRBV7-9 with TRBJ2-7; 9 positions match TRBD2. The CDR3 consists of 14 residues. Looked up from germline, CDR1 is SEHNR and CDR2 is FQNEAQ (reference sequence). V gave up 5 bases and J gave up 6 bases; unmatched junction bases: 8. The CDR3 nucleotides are TGTGCCAGCAGCCTCGGGACTAGCCTCGGCGAGCAGTACTTC. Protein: CASSLGTSLGEQYF.

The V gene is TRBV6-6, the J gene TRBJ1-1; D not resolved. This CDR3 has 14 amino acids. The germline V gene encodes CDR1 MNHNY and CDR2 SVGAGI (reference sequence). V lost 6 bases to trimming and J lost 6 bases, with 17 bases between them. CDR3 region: CASRTAGITAEAFF. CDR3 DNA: TGTGCCAGCAGAACAGCCGGGATAACCGCTGAAGCTTTCTTT.

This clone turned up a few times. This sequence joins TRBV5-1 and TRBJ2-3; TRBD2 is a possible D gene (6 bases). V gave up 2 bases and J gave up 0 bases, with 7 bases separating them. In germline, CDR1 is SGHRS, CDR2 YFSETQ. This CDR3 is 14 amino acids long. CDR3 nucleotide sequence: TGCGCCAGCAGCTTTAGCGGAAGCACAGATACGCAGTATTTT. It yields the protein CASSFSGSTDTQYF.

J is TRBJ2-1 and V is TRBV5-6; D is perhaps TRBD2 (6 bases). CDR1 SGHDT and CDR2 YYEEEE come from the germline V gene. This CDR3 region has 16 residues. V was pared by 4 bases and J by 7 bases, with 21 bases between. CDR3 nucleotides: TGTGCCAGCAGCCCCCCGGCCGGGGGAATACGAAATGAGCAGTTCTTC. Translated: CASSPPAGGIRNEQFF.

The CDR3 reads CAISESGAGTEAFF. Here the CDR3 DNA reads TGTGCCATCAGTGAGTCGGGGGCGGGCACTGAAGCTTTCTTT. V and J are TRBV10-3 and TRBJ1-1; D is perhaps TRBD1 (6 bases). V dropped 0 bases and J dropped 4 bases, with 9 bases sitting between them. The CDR3 covers 14 residues. The germline V gene encodes CDR1 ENHRY and CDR2 SYGVKD.

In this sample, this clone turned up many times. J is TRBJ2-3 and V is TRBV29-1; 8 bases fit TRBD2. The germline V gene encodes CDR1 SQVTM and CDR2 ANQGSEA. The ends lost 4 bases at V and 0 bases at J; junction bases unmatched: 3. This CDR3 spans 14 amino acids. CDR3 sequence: CSVVAGPSTDTQYF. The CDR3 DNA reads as TGCAGCGTTGTAGCGGGACCTAGCACAGATACGCAGTATTTT.

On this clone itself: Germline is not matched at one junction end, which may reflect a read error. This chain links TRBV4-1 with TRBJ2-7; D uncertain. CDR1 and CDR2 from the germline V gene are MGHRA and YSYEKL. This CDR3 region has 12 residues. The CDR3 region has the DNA TGTGCCAGCAGCCGACTCTCCTACGAGCAGTACTTC. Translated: CASSRLSYEQYF.

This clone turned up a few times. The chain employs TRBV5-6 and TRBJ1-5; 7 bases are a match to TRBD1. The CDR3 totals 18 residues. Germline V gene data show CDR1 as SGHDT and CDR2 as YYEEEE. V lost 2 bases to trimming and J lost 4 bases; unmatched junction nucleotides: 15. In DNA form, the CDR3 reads TGTGCCAGCAGCTTTGGTACCGGGACAGAGTATATAAATCAGCCCCAGCATTTT. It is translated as CASSFGTGTEYINQPQHF.

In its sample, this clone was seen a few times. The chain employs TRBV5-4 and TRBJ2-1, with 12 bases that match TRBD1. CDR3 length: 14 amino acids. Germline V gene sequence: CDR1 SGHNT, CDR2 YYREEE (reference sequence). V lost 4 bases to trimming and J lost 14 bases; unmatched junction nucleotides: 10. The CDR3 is CASSQGQGAFYEFF. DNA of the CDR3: TGTGCCAGCAGCCAGGGACAGGGGGCATTTTATGAGTTCTTC.

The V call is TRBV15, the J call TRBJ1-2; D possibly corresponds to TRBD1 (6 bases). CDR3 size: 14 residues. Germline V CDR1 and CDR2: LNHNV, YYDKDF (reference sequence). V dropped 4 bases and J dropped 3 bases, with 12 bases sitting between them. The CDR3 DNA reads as TGTGCCACCAGCAAGGTCCGACAGGACTATGGCTACACCTTC. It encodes CATSKVRQDYGYTF.

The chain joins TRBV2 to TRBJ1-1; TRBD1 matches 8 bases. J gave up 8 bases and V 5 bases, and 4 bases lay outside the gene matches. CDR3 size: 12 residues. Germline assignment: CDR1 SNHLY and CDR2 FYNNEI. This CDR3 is CASSPDRAEAFF. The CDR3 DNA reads TGTGCCAGCAGTCCGGACAGGGCGGAAGCTTTCTTT.

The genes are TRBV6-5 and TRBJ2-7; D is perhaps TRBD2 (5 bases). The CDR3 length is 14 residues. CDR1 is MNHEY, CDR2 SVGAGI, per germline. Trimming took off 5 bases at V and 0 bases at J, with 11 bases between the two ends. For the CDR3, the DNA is TGTGCCAGCAGTCACAGCGGTGCCTCCTACGAGCAGTACTTC. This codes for CASSHSGASYEQYF.

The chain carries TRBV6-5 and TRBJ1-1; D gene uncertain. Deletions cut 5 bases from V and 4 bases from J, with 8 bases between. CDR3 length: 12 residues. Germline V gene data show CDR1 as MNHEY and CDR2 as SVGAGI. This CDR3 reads CASSEQSTEAFF. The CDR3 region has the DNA TGTGCCAGCAGTGAACAGAGCACTGAAGCTTTCTTT.

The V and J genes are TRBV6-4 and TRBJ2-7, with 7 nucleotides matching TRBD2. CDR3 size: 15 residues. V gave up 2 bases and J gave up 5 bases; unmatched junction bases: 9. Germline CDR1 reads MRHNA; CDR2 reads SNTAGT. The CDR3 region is CASSDEAGDCHEQYF. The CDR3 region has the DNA TGTGCCAGCAGTGACGAGGCGGGAGACTGTCACGAGCAGTACTTC.

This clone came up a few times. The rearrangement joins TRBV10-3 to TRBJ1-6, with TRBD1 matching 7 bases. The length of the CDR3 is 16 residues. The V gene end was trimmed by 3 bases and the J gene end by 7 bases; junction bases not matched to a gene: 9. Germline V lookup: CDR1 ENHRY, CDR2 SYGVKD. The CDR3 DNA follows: TGTGCCATCAGTGAAAGGGGAGACAGGGCGAATTCACCCCTCCACTTT. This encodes CAISERGDRANSPLHF.

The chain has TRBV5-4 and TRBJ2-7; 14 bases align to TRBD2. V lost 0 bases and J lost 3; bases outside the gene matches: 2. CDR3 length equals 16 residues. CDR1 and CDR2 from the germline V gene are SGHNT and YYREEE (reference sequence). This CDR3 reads CASSLGLAGGNYEQYF. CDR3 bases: TGTGCCAGCAGCTTGGGACTAGCGGGAGGGAACTACGAGCAGTACTTC.

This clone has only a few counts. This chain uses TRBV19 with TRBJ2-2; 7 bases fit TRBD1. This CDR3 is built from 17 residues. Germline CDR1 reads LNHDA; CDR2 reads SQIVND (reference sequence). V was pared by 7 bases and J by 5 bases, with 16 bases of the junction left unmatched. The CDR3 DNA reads TGTGCCAGTAATCTGTTCGACAGGGCGAGGATAACCGGGGAGCTGTTTTTT. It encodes CASNLFDRARITGELFF.

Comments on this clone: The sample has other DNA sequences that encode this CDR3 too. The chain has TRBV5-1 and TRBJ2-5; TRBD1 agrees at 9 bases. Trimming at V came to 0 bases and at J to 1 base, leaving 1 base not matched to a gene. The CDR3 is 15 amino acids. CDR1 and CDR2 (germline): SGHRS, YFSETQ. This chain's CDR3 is CASSLGQGGQETQYF. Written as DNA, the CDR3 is TGCGCCAGCAGCTTGGGACAGGGGGGCCAAGAGACCCAGTACTTC.

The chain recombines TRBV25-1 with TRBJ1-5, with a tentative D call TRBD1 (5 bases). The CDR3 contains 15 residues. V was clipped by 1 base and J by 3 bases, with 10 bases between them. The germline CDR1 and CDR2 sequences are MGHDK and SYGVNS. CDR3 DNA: TGTGCCAGCAGTGAATCTGGCGGACACAATCAGCCCCAGCATTTT. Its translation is CASSESGGHNQPQHF.

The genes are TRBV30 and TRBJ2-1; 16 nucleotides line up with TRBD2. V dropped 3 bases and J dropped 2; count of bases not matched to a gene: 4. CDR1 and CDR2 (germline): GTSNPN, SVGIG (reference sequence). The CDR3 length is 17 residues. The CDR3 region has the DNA TGTGCCTGGAGGGGGACTAGCGGGGGGGCCCCCTACAATGAGCAGTTCTTC. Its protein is CAWRGTSGGAPYNEQFF.

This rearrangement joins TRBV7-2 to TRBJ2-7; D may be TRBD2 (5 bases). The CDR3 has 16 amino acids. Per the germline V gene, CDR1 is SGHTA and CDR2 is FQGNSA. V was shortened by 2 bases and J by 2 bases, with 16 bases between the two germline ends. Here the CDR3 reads CASSLNLAGWTYEQYF. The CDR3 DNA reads TGTGCCAGCAGCTTAAACCTGGCGGGCTGGACCTACGAGCAGTACTTC.

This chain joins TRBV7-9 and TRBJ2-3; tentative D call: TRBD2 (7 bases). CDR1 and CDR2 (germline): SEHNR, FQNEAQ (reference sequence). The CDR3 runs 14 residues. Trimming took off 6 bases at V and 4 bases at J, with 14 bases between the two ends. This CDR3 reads CASSGGALSDTQYF. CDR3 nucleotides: TGTGCCAGCAGTGGGGGGGCCTTATCAGATACGCAGTATTTT.

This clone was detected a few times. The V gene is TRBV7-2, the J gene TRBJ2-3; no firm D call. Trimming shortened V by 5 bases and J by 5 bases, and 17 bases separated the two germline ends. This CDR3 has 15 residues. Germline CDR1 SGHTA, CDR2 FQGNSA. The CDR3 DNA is TGTGCCAGCAGCCTTAGGCGGCACCCTGGAGATACGCAGTATTTT. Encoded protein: CASSLRRHPGDTQYF.